The 6 T cell receptor beta chains presented below share a single source sample, sequenced in a study of blood T cell repertoires in COVID-19. The data were produced by immunoSEQ multiplex PCR, yet TCRdb's version contains in-frame clones alone and is incomplete. Here the sample spans 250,000 to 300,000 clones, about 88% being singletons. Sequenced sample: peripheral blood. The receptors originated from a woman in her 70s with COVID-19, enrolled during active disease.

The rearrangement uses TRBV2 and TRBJ1-1, with 7 bases lining up with TRBD1. CDR1 is SNHLY and CDR2 is FYNNEI in the germline V gene. CDR3 size: 16 residues. J lost 1 base, V lost 0 bases, and 5 bases had no gene match. The CDR3 region is CASSEASTGANTEAFF. The CDR3 DNA is TGTGCCAGCAGTGAAGCCTCAACAGGGGCGAACACTGAAGCTTTCTTT.

This clone was seen a single time. The V gene is TRBV5-6, the J gene TRBJ2-2; TRBD2 is a possible D gene (5 bases). Germline lookup yields CDR1 SGHDT and CDR2 YYEEEE. This CDR3 is built from 15 residues. V lost 4 bases to trimming and J lost 2 bases, with 12 bases between them. The CDR3 DNA is TGTGCCAGCAGCCCGATGACTATAAACACCGGGGAGCTGTTTTTT. Residues: CASSPMTINTGELFF.

The V call is TRBV6-6, the J call TRBJ2-3; 11 positions match TRBD2. Unmatched junction bases numbered 7, after V lost 5 bases and J lost 3 bases. The CDR3 totals 16 residues. CDR1 is MNHNY and CDR2 is SVGAGI in the germline V gene (reference sequence). CDR3 bases: TGTGCCAGCAGTGGCATTCTAGCGGGGGGTACAGATACGCAGTATTTT. It encodes CASSGILAGGTDTQYF.

The V call is TRBV11-2, the J call TRBJ2-1; 10 nucleotides match TRBD1. The CDR3 loop spans 14 amino acids. V lost 7 bases and J lost 9; bases outside the gene matches: 9. CDR1 SGHAT and CDR2 FQNNGV come from the germline V gene. The CDR3 sequence is CASTPDRGWGEQFF. The CDR3 DNA reads TGTGCCAGCACCCCGGACAGGGGGTGGGGTGAGCAGTTCTTC.

The chain has TRBV10-1 and TRBJ1-5; 7 bases line up with TRBD1. The CDR3 is made up of 20 amino acids. Per germline, CDR1 WNHNN and CDR2 SYGVQD (reference sequence). V was clipped by 6 bases and J by 2 bases; unmatched bases: 22. CDR3 protein: CASRTPVSGTVDFGNQPQHF. CDR3 sequence (DNA): TGCGCCAGCAGAACTCCGGTGTCCGGGACAGTGGATTTTGGCAATCAGCCCCAGCATTTT.

The chain links TRBV28 to TRBJ1-5; 9 positions agree with TRBD1. This CDR3 region has 15 residues. Germline V gives CDR1 MDHEN, CDR2 SYDVKM. V was clipped by 7 bases and J by 5 bases; unmatched bases: 9. This chain's CDR3 is CASTSGQGEDQPQHF. The CDR3 DNA follows: TGTGCCAGCACCTCGGGACAGGGTGAGGATCAGCCCCAGCATTTT.